Following are 29 T cell receptor beta chains from one sample sequenced in a study of T cell changes during pregnancy in multiple sclerosis. Profiling relied on immunoSEQ multiplex PCR, and the TCRdb table lists in-frame clones only, not all of them. The sample contains roughly 31,000 clones, more than 90% of which appear only once. Sequenced material: CD4+ T cells from peripheral blood mononuclear cells, taken in the first trimester of pregnancy. Every receptor here comes from a female donor with multiple sclerosis, enrolled in a pregnancy study.

This sequence joins TRBV18 and TRBJ2-3, with TRBD1 matching 11 bases. This CDR3 has 14 amino acids. From germline, CDR1 is KGHSH and CDR2 LQKENI. Unmatched junction bases numbered 4, after V lost 5 bases and J lost 6 bases. CDR3 protein: CASSSGTGGDTQYF. CDR3 bases: TGTGCCAGCTCATCCGGGACAGGGGGGGATACGCAGTATTTT.

V is TRBV2 and J is TRBJ1-1, with TRBD1 as a possible D gene (5 bases). Per germline, CDR1 SNHLY and CDR2 FYNNEI. V lost 2 bases and J 0 bases, leaving 13 bases between the germline ends. CDR3 length: 16 amino acids. CDR3 nucleotides: TGTGCCAGCAGTGAACCACCGGGGGGGATGAACACTGAAGCTTTCTTT. Its protein product is CASSEPPGGMNTEAFF.

The sample holds a few counts of this clone. The V and J genes are TRBV6-5 and TRBJ1-6; a weak D match, TRBD1 (6 bases). V was cut by 5 bases and J by 4 bases, with 12 bases left in between. From germline, CDR1 is MNHEY and CDR2 SVGAGI. The CDR3 loop spans 15 amino acids. The CDR3 bases are TGTGCCAGCAGTCTCACAGGGCTTTATAATTCACCCCTCCACTTT. As protein: CASSLTGLYNSPLHF.

The chain joins TRBV6-6 to TRBJ2-1; 10 bases are shared with TRBD1. This CDR3 is built from 15 residues. J gave up 2 bases and V 5 bases, and 3 bases lay outside the gene matches. Per germline, CDR1 MNHNY and CDR2 SVGAGI (reference sequence). CDR3 sequence (DNA): TGTGCCAGCAGTGGGGGACAGGGGACCTACAATGAGCAGTTCTTC. Translation: CASSGGQGTYNEQFF.

This clone was seen a single time. The CDR3 loop is CASSLDWVGETQYF. The CDR3 nucleotides are TGTGCCAGCAGCTTGGATTGGGTCGGGGAGACCCAGTACTTC. The chain has TRBV5-8 and TRBJ2-5; no reliable D call. Germline lookup yields CDR1 SGHTS and CDR2 YDEGEE. This CDR3 is 14 amino acids long. V lost 0 bases to trimming and J lost 5 bases, with 11 bases between them.

This chain joins TRBV7-8 and TRBJ2-2; 7 bases match TRBD2. Germline lookup yields CDR1 SGHVS and CDR2 FQNEAQ. Germline trimming cut 4 bases from V and 3 bases from J; bases unmatched to any gene: 11. The CDR3 totals 17 residues. CDR3 DNA: TGTGCCAGCAGCTCAGCCTCGGGGGGTCTATACACCGGGGAGCTGTTTTTT. Translated, it gives CASSSASGGLYTGELFF.

The V and J genes are TRBV5-1 and TRBJ2-5; TRBD2 aligns across 8 bases. Germline values: CDR1 SGHRS, CDR2 YFSETQ. The J segment lost 5 bases and the V segment lost 4 bases, leaving 16 bases of the junction unmatched. This CDR3 comprises 17 residues. The CDR3 here is CASSLLGASGSTETQYF. In DNA form, the CDR3 reads TGCGCCAGCAGCCTACTGGGGGCTAGCGGGTCGACGGAGACCCAGTACTTC.

J is TRBJ1-1 and V is TRBV10-1; D is perhaps TRBD1 (5 bases). Between the trimmed V and J ends, which lost 8 bases and 5 bases, there was a span of 18 bases. The CDR3 is made up of 14 amino acids. In germline, CDR1 is WNHNN, CDR2 SYGVQD (reference sequence). Here the CDR3 reads CASGGGGGRTEAFF. CDR3 DNA: TGCGCCAGCGGGGGGGGAGGCGGAAGAACTGAAGCTTTCTTT.

This clone is medium-sized by share. The V and J genes are TRBV6-5 and TRBJ1-1; unclear D gene. V was trimmed by 11 bases and J by 8 bases, leaving 21 bases between them. Germline CDR1 is MNHEY and CDR2 is SVGAGI. This CDR3 region has 13 residues. The CDR3: CAVSPLSGEEAFF. CDR3 nucleotides: TGTGCCGTCTCCCCCCTGTCCGGGGAGGAAGCTTTCTTT.

The V call is TRBV2, the J call TRBJ1-1; 8 positions match TRBD1. The length of the CDR3 is 15 residues. Per germline, CDR1 SNHLY and CDR2 FYNNEI. V lost 8 bases and J lost 5; bases outside the gene matches: 13. The CDR3 here is CASPGQGARGTEAFF. The CDR3 bases are TGTGCCAGCCCCGGGCAGGGGGCGAGAGGAACTGAAGCTTTCTTT.

The chain uses TRBV11-1 and TRBJ2-5; 7 bases map to TRBD2. There are 14 residues in the CDR3. Germline assignment: CDR1 SGHAT and CDR2 FQDESV (reference sequence). J lost 2 bases, V lost 1 base, and 1 base had no gene match. The CDR3 loop reads CASSLVGGQETQYF. The DNA for the CDR3 is TGTGCCAGCAGCTTAGTGGGGGGGCAAGAGACCCAGTACTTC.

The CDR3 bases are TGTGCCAGCAGCTTGGACCTGGACAGCTACTATGGCTACACCTTC. This translates into CASSLDLDSYYGYTF. The rearrangement uses TRBV5-8 and TRBJ1-2, with TRBD1 as a possible D gene (6 bases). The CDR3 has 15 amino acids. The germline CDR1 and CDR2 sequences are SGHTS and YDEGEE. Trimming stripped 0 bases from V and 3 bases from J, with 12 bases between.

The V and J genes are TRBV7-9 and TRBJ1-4, with 7 bases aligning to TRBD1. The germline gives CDR1 SEHNR, CDR2 FQNEAQ (reference sequence). There are 18 residues in the CDR3. Trimming removed 5 bases from V and 0 bases from J; junction bases left unmatched: 12. The CDR3 reads CASSPNQGDLATNEKLFF. CDR3 coding DNA: TGTGCCAGCAGCCCCAATCAGGGGGACCTTGCAACTAATGAAAAACTGTTTTTT.

This chain uses TRBV30 with TRBJ1-3; TRBD1 is a possible D gene (5 bases). The CDR3 is made up of 14 amino acids. Germline V gene data show CDR1 as GTSNPN and CDR2 as SVGIG (reference sequence). V shed 5 bases and J shed 0 bases, with 11 bases lying between them. The CDR3 here is CAWGIQGSGNTIYF. The CDR3, as DNA: TGTGCCTGGGGCATTCAGGGCTCTGGAAACACCATATATTTT.

This chain connects TRBV6-5 to TRBJ1-1; no firm D call. The CDR3 length is 11 residues. Germline-derived CDR1 and CDR2 are MNHEY and SVGAGI. Trimming removed 8 bases from V and 0 bases from J, with 4 bases in between. CDR3 sequence reads: CASYMNTEAFF. Written as DNA, the CDR3 is TGTGCCAGCTATATGAACACTGAAGCTTTCTTT.

V gene TRBV30 combines with J gene TRBJ1-3; 8 nucleotides line up with TRBD1. The junction had 4 bases not matched to a gene; V was cut back by 5 bases and J by 4 bases. The germline V gene has CDR1 GTSNPN and CDR2 SVGIG (reference sequence). The CDR3 covers 13 residues. The CDR3 loop is CAWGQGGGNTIYF. The DNA of the CDR3 is TGTGCCTGGGGACAGGGAGGCGGAAACACCATATATTTT.

The CDR3: CASSESGAYGYGYTF. The CDR3, as DNA: TGTGCCAGCAGTGAGTCAGGGGCGTATGGCTATGGCTACACCTTC. The chain is built from TRBV25-1 and TRBJ1-2; TRBD1 might be the D (6 bases). The CDR3 extends over 15 amino acids. CDR1 is MGHDK and CDR2 is SYGVNS in the germline V gene. V gave up 3 bases and J gave up 4 bases, with 15 bases separating them.

This chain uses TRBV9 with TRBJ1-2, with D tentatively TRBD1 (6 bases). The CDR3 is 17 residues long. Germline lookup yields CDR1 SGDLS and CDR2 YYNGEE. Deletions cut 3 bases from V and 7 bases from J, with 25 bases between. CDR3 nucleotides: TGTGCCAGCAGCGATCGGACAGCTACCTCCCACGTTTCTGGCTACACCTTC. It specifies CASSDRTATSHVSGYTF.

This clone was seen only once. The chain uses TRBV18 and TRBJ2-7; D may be TRBD1 (5 bases). The germline V gene has CDR1 KGHSH and CDR2 LQKENI. Trimming shortened V by 3 bases and J by 2 bases, and 11 bases separated the two germline ends. The CDR3 runs to 14 residues. The CDR3 DNA reads as TGTGCCAGCTCACCTCAGACAGCTACCTACGAGCAGTACTTC. As protein: CASSPQTATYEQYF.

The CDR3 region has the DNA TGTGCCAGCAGTCGGACTTTTTATCAGCCCCAGCATTTT. It specifies CASSRTFYQPQHF. The V gene is TRBV2, the J gene TRBJ1-5, with unresolved D. CDR1 is SNHLY, CDR2 FYNNEI, per germline. The CDR3 contains 13 residues. V was trimmed by 5 bases and J by 5 bases, leaving 10 bases between them.

The CDR3 loop reads CASSPAQGSATNEKLFF. CDR3 sequence (DNA): TGTGCCAGCAGCCCAGCTCAGGGGTCTGCAACTAATGAAAAACTGTTTTTT. The V gene is TRBV13, the J gene TRBJ1-4; weak D call: TRBD1 (6 bases). The V end lost 5 bases, the J end lost 0 bases, and 16 bases lay between the germline ends. Germline V gene sequence: CDR1 PRHDT, CDR2 FYEKMQ (reference sequence). The CDR3 extends over 17 amino acids.

V and J are TRBV18 and TRBJ1-4, with unresolved D. The germline V gene encodes CDR1 KGHSH and CDR2 LQKENI. The CDR3 has 11 amino acids. The ends were cut back, 5 bases at V and 7 bases at J, with 5 bases in the middle. The CDR3 here is CASSSGEKLFF. Here the CDR3 DNA reads TGTGCCAGCTCATCGGGTGAAAAACTGTTTTTT. The full variable domain, in which reference TRBV18 and TRBJ1-4 provide the parts outside the CDR3, is NAGVMQNPRHLVRRRGQEARLRCSPMKGHSHVYWYRQLPEEGLKFMVYLQKENIIDESGMPKERFSAEFPKEGPSILRIQQVVRGDSAAYFCASSSGEKLFFGSGTQLSVL.

The V gene is TRBV6-6, the J gene TRBJ2-3; 10 nucleotides agree with TRBD2. The CDR3 has 14 amino acids. The germline gives CDR1 MNHNY, CDR2 SVGAGI (reference sequence). J lost 3 bases, V lost 7 bases, and 4 bases had no gene match. CDR3 nucleotide sequence: TGTGCCAGCACGGGACTAGCGCTGACAGATACGCAGTATTTT. Amino acid sequence: CASTGLALTDTQYF.

V is TRBV13 and J is TRBJ2-7; the D gene is possibly TRBD2 (5 bases). In germline, CDR1 is PRHDT, CDR2 FYEKMQ (reference sequence). V was trimmed by 1 base and J by 6 bases, leaving 7 bases between them. The CDR3 totals 12 residues. CDR3 in amino acids: CASSLAGGEQYF. DNA of the CDR3: TGTGCCAGCAGCTTAGCAGGAGGCGAGCAGTACTTC.

The chain uses TRBV7-3 and TRBJ1-1; D may be TRBD1 (6 bases). V lost 5 bases and J 7 bases, leaving 20 bases between the germline ends. The CDR3 loop spans 15 amino acids. The germline gives CDR1 SGHTA, CDR2 FQGTGA. The CDR3 region has the DNA TGTGCCAGCAGCGCTACAGGACAGCTCCGAGGTGAAGCTTTCTTT. This codes for CASSATGQLRGEAFF. Based on the CDR3 plus reference TRBV7-3 and TRBJ1-1, the full variable domain is GAGVSQTPSNKVTEKGKYVELRCDPISGHTALYWYRQSLGQGPEFLIYFQGTGAADDSGLPNDRFFAVRPEGSVSTLKIQRTERGDSAVYLCASSATGQLRGEAFFGQGTRLTVV.

This chain links TRBV27 with TRBJ2-7, with TRBD2 matching 10 bases. The germline V gene has CDR1 MNHEY and CDR2 SMNVEV (reference sequence). V was pared by 6 bases and J by 3 bases, with 11 bases of the junction left unmatched. This CDR3 has 16 residues. The CDR3 DNA reads as TGTGCCAGCAGCCTTATCGGGGGACTAGCGAGCTACGAGCAGTACTTC. Its translation: CASSLIGGLASYEQYF.

For the CDR3, the DNA is TGTGCCATCAGTGGGGGGGGCGCGGGGACATGGACTGAAGCTTTCTTT. The encoded protein is CAISGGGAGTWTEAFF. This chain links TRBV10-3 with TRBJ1-1; D perhaps matches TRBD1 (6 bases). Germline CDR1 and CDR2: ENHRY and SYGVKD. Trimming took off 4 bases at V and 5 bases at J, with 20 bases between the two ends. The CDR3 totals 16 residues.

This clone was observed a handful of times. The chain joins TRBV7-3 to TRBJ2-1, with 11 bases fitting TRBD2. V gave up 8 bases and J gave up 0 bases; unmatched junction bases: 3. The germline CDR1 and CDR2 sequences are SGHTA and FQGTGA. The CDR3 loop spans 15 amino acids. The CDR3 DNA reads TGTGCCAGCGGGCTAGCGGGGGGCTCCTACAATGAGCAGTTCTTC. The encoded protein is CASGLAGGSYNEQFF.

J is TRBJ2-1 and V is TRBV6-1; D unclear. V lost 2 bases and J 7 bases, leaving 15 bases between the germline ends. Germline lookup yields CDR1 MNHNS and CDR2 SASEGT. This CDR3 comprises 15 residues. The CDR3 DNA sequence: TGTGCCAGCAGTGAAAACCCCCAGGAAGATAATGAGCAGTTCTTC. Encoded protein: CASSENPQEDNEQFF.